This T cell receptor beta chain was recorded in a study of T cells after yellow fever vaccination. Via MiXCR, TCRdb re-called the 5' RACE reads, giving one row per CDR3 protein. The table shows 350,000 to 550,000 distinct CDR3 sequences, with under 20% occurring only once. This clonotype turned up a few times. Specimen: PBMCs, collected before the yellow fever booster vaccination. The sequence was obtained from a man aged 18 to 30 who received the YFV17D yellow fever vaccine.

CDR3 nucleotides: TGTGCCAGCAGCTTTGTGCGGACAGGGAGGCGTTCAGATACGCAGTATTTT. Its translation: CASSFVRTGRRSDTQYF. This chain connects TRBV7-9 to TRBJ2-3; 8 positions agree with TRBD1. Germline CDR1 SEHNR, CDR2 FQNEAQ (reference sequence). Trimming took 3 bases from V and 4 from J; bases not matched to a gene: 12. This CDR3 spans 17 amino acids.